This T cell receptor (beta chain) was obtained from a study of blood T cell repertoires in COVID-19. Study-wide background: PBMCs, B-cell-depleted T cells, or T cells were the source of the cDNA or gDNA that made up the material.

The germline V gene encodes CDR1 MGHRA and CDR2 YSYEKL. This CDR3 is 16 amino acids long. Between the trimmed V and J ends, which lost 1 base and 3 bases, there was a span of 13 bases. Produced via immunoSEQ multiplex PCR; TCRdb's table is partial and in-frame only. The table has around 230,000 clones, approximately 90% seen once. One Seattle source followed patients from active infection through their disease course. Sequences were obtained from peripheral blood. The chain carries TRBV4-1 and TRBJ1-3; no firm D call. The receptor was isolated from a man between 45 and 60 years old with COVID-19, enrolled during active disease. CDR3 coding DNA: TGCGCCAGCAGCCAAGGTCTACTTCTGATTGGAAACACCATATATTTT. This sequence encodes CASSQGLLLIGNTIYF.